This T cell receptor beta chain was identified during a study of neoadjuvant anti-PD-1 for oral cavity cancer. TCRdb's table, derived via immunoSEQ multiplex PCR, lists solely in-frame clones and lacks some. The data contain over 14,000 clones, about 70% of them singletons. Material: PBMCs, obtained before nivolumab (anti-PD-1) treatment. The clonotype originates from a person aged 35-79 years with oral cavity squamous cell carcinoma.

The CDR3 reads CASSLDSPNTGELFF. CDR3 bases: TGTGCCAGCAGCTTAGACAGCCCGAACACCGGGGAGCTGTTTTTT. This chain links TRBV7-8 with TRBJ2-2, with D unresolved. Trimming left V 1 base short and J 0 bases short, with 6 bases between. The CDR3 consists of 15 residues. Germline loops: CDR1 SGHVS, CDR2 FQNEAQ.